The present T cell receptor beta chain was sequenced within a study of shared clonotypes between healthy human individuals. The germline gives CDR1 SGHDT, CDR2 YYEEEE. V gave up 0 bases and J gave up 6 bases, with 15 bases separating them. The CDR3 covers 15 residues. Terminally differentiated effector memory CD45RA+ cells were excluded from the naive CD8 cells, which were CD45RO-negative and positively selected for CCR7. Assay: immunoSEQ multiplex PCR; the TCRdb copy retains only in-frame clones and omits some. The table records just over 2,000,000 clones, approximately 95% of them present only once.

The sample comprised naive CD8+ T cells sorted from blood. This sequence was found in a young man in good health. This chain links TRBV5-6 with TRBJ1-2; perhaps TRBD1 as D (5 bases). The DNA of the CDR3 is TGTGCCAGCAGCTTGGATCCCGGGGACGGTAATGGCTACACCTTC. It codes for CASSLDPGDGNGYTF.